Each of the 2 T cell receptor beta chains below was sequenced from the same sample in a study of blood T cell repertoires in COVID-19. Assay: immunoSEQ multiplex PCR; the TCRdb copy retains only in-frame clones and omits some. The profile shows more than 90,000 clones, roughly 82% of them singletons. Sequences were obtained from peripheral blood. The receptor source for this set is an elderly man with acute or convalescent COVID-19.

The rearrangement joins TRBV5-4 to TRBJ2-1; D may be TRBD1 (5 bases). V lost 0 bases and J lost 13, with 14 bases in between. The V gene's germline CDR1 is SGHNT and CDR2 YYREEE (reference sequence). This CDR3 comprises 13 residues. CDR3 loop: CASSLAGPGPQFF. In DNA, the CDR3 is TGTGCCAGCAGCTTGGCAGGCCCAGGGCCACAGTTCTTC.

The V gene is TRBV6-2 or TRBV6-3, the J gene TRBJ2-2; perhaps TRBD1 as D (6 bases). Germline CDR1 MNHEY, CDR2 SVGEGT. The V end was cut by 5 bases, the J end by 4 bases, with 14 bases between. The CDR3 covers 15 residues. The CDR3 here is CASSNNREITGELFF. The DNA of the CDR3 is TGTGCCAGCAGTAACAACAGGGAGATCACCGGGGAGCTGTTTTTT.